The rows below give T cell receptor beta chains drawn from one sample of a study of cytomegalovirus exposure and HLA in healthy donors. Measured with immunoSEQ multiplex PCR; TCRdb has only the in-frame clones, and not every one. The data contain 150,000 to 200,000 clones, roughly 80% of them singletons. The sample taken for sequencing was PBMCs. These receptors were taken from a woman between 35 and 50 years old in good health and CMV-seropositive. CDR3s include the opening cysteine and the closing phenylalanine or tryptophan. The D gene is left open where the match is weak. Clone size is not always given. Where it is, it says once, few, many or a class for expanded clones.

TRBV4-1,18,TRBD2,once,TRBJ2-3,TGCGCCAGCAGCCAAGATAGAGCTTCTAGCGGGGGCACAGATACGCAGTATTTT,CASSQDRASSGGTDTQYF
TRBV2,15,NA,NA,TRBJ1-3,TGTGCCAGCAGTGAAGTACGGGGGATAGGAAACACCATATATTTT,CASSEVRGIGNTIYF
TRBV9,15,TRBD2,NA,TRBJ2-3,TGTGCCAGCAGCGGAAGCGGGAGTAGAACAGATACGCAGTATTTT,CASSGSGSRTDTQYF
TRBV7-9,12,NA,few,TRBJ1-5,TGTTCCAGCAGCTTAGCCCCGGGGCCCCAGCATTTT,CSSSLAPGPQHF
TRBV5-6,15,NA,NA,TRBJ2-2,TGTGCCAGCAGCTTGGGCGGTTCGAACACCGGGGAGCTGTTTTTT,CASSLGGSNTGELFF
TRBV11-2,13,NA,NA,TRBJ1-2,TGTGCCAGCAGCTTAGATTACAGATATGGCTACACCTTC,CASSLDYRYGYTF
TRBV29-1,15,NA,NA,TRBJ1-2,TGCAGCGTTGAACCCCTAGAGGGCAGCGCCTATGGCTACACCTTC,CSVEPLEGSAYGYTF
TRBV2,15,TRBD1,NA,TRBJ2-2,TGTGCCAGCCGCGCGCAGGGGGCGCAGGACGGGGAGCTGTTTTTT,CASRAQGAQDGELFF
TRBV5-1,14,TRBD2,NA,TRBJ2-7,TGCGCCAGCAGCTCGCTAGCGGACCACTACGAGCAGTACTTC,CASSSLADHYEQYF
TRBV18,13,NA,NA,TRBJ2-7,TGTGCCAGCTCAACACCCCCCGTCTACGAGCAGTACTTC,CASSTPPVYEQYF
TRBV18,17,TRBD1,NA,TRBJ1-2,TGTGCCAGCTCATACCAAACCGGGACAGGGTTTAACTATGGCTACACCTTC,CASSYQTGTGFNYGYTF
TRBV6-5,15,NA,few,TRBJ2-7,TGTGCCAGCAGACACTCCTACGCAGGGAAGTACGAGCAGTACTTC,CASRHSYAGKYEQYF
TRBV5-4,11,NA,few,TRBJ2-7,TGTGCCAGCAGCTCCAACTACGAGCAGTACTTC,CASSSNYEQYF
TRBV18,14,NA,NA,TRBJ1-4,TGTGCCAGCTCACCGGAGGGGTGGGGTGAAAAACTGTTTTTT,CASSPEGWGEKLFF
TRBV27,13,NA,NA,TRBJ1-1,TGTGCCAGCAGTTCCTCTTTTAACACTGAAGCTTTCTTT,CASSSSFNTEAFF
TRBV7-9,14,TRBD1,NA,TRBJ1-2,TGTGCCAGCAGCTTTGAGACAGGGGGAGATGGCTACACCTTC,CASSFETGGDGYTF
TRBV28,17,NA,NA,TRBJ1-1,TGTGCCAGCAGTTCGGCACAGGGAACCCCTATGAACACTGAAGCTTTCTTT,CASSSAQGTPMNTEAFF
TRBV7-3,16,TRBD2,NA,TRBJ2-3,TGTGCCAGCAGCTCGATAGCGGGAACCGGTGCAGATACGCAGTATTTT,CASSSIAGTGADTQYF
TRBV11-1,16,TRBD1,NA,TRBJ2-3,TGTGCCAGCAGCTTTGATGGGACAGGGGGACCAGATACGCAGTATTTT,CASSFDGTGGPDTQYF
TRBV11-2,14,TRBD1,NA,TRBJ2-2,TGTGCCAGCAGCGGCACCAGGGGGCCCGGGGAGCTGTTTTTT,CASSGTRGPGELFF
TRBV7-2,15,TRBD2,NA,TRBJ2-3,TGTGCCAGCAGCTTAGGACGGGGGGGGACAGATACGCAGTATTTT,CASSLGRGGTDTQYF
TRBV19,13,NA,NA,TRBJ2-2,TGTGCCAGTCCGGGTCCGAACACCGGGGAGCTGTTTTTT,CASPGPNTGELFF
TRBV14,19,TRBD2,NA,TRBJ2-3,TGTGCCAGCAGCCAAGATAGACCCGCCGTTGCGGGAGTGACAGATACGCAGTATTTT,CASSQDRPAVAGVTDTQYF
TRBV18,15,NA,NA,TRBJ2-7,TGTGCCAGCTCACCGAGGCAGGGGTCCACCTACGAGCAGTACTTC,CASSPRQGSTYEQYF
TRBV11-2,16,TRBD2,few,TRBJ2-7,TGTGCCAGCAGCCCCTGGACTAGCGGGCGGTCCTACGAGCAGTACTTC,CASSPWTSGRSYEQYF
TRBV30,14,TRBD1,NA,TRBJ1-1,TGTGCCTGGATCGGGACAGGGACGAGGAGTAAGGCTTTCTTT,CAWIGTGTRSKAFF
TRBV27,18,TRBD2,few,TRBJ2-7,TGTGCCAGCAGCTTTTGGGGGGGTAGCGGGGGGCTACACTACGAGCAGTACTTC,CASSFWGGSGGLHYEQYF
TRBV27,13,NA,once,TRBJ1-4,TGTGCCAGCAGTGTCCGGACAGTTGAAAAACTGCTTTTT,CASSVRTVEKLLF
TRBV27,14,TRBD1,NA,TRBJ2-7,TGTGCCAGCAGTTTTCGGCAGGGGGCCTACGAGCAGTACTTC,CASSFRQGAYEQYF
TRBV13,14,TRBD1,NA,TRBJ1-2,TGTGCCAGCAGCTTAGGGGACAGGGATTTAGGCTACACCTTC,CASSLGDRDLGYTF
TRBV7-9,17,TRBD1,NA,TRBJ2-2,TGTGCCAGCAGCGCGATGGACAGGGGGCCGAACACCGGGGAGCTGTTTTTT,CASSAMDRGPNTGELFF
TRBV2,16,NA,NA,TRBJ2-2,TGTGCCAGCAGTGACGGAAGCGGAGATAACACCGGGGAGCTGTTTTTT,CASSDGSGDNTGELFF
TRBV7-3,14,NA,NA,TRBJ1-1,TGTGCCAGCAGCTTAAGCGGTGGATACGCTGAAGCTTTCTTT,CASSLSGGYAEAFF
TRBV19,13,NA,NA,TRBJ2-7,TGTGCCAGTAGTCCCACAGGGATGGGCGAGCAGTACTTC,CASSPTGMGEQYF
TRBV18,13,TRBD1,NA,TRBJ1-4,TGTGCCAGCTCCCGGACAGGCGGGGAAAAACTGTTTTTT,CASSRTGGEKLFF
TRBV7-9,15,NA,few,TRBJ2-3,TGTGCCAGCAGCCGTCGGGCTAGCGGCACAGATACGCAGTATTTT,CASSRRASGTDTQYF
TRBV6-6,13,NA,NA,TRBJ2-1,TGTGCCAGCAGTTACGGGAGACACAATGAGCAGTTCTTC,CASSYGRHNEQFF
TRBV11-3,14,TRBD1,NA,TRBJ2-7,TGTGCCAGCAGCTTGTTCGGGACAGGATACGAGCAGTACTTC,CASSLFGTGYEQYF
TRBV5-4,15,NA,NA,TRBJ2-7,TGTGCCAGCAGCTTGGCTGGGACTCCCCGCTACGAGCAGTACTTC,CASSLAGTPRYEQYF
TRBV28,15,TRBD1,NA,TRBJ2-7,TGTGCCAGCAGTTTGGGGGACAGGAGGAGTTACGAGCAGTACTTC,CASSLGDRRSYEQYF
TRBV10-3,14,NA,NA,TRBJ2-2,TGTGCCATCAGTGATCCCGCGGGGACCGGGGAGCTGTTTTTT,CAISDPAGTGELFF
TRBV5-1,14,NA,NA,TRBJ1-4,TGCGCCAGCAGCTGGGGGGGCACTAATGAAAAACTGTTTTTT,CASSWGGTNEKLFF
TRBV19,15,TRBD2,once,TRBJ2-5,TGTGCCAGTAGTGGATTAGCGGGAGTACAAGAGACCCAGTACTTC,CASSGLAGVQETQYF
TRBV7-9,16,TRBD1,NA,TRBJ1-3,TGTGCCAGCAGCTCATTGGGACAGCTCTCTGGAAACACCATATATTTT,CASSSLGQLSGNTIYF
TRBV7-2,16,TRBD1,NA,TRBJ2-3,TGTGCCAGCAGCGCACAGGGCAGGGGGTTCACAGATACGCAGTATTTT,CASSAQGRGFTDTQYF
TRBV5-1,14,NA,few,TRBJ2-7,TGCGCCAGCAGCTTGTCTTCGGGCTCCTACGAGCAGTACTTC,CASSLSSGSYEQYF
TRBV19,16,TRBD2,NA,TRBJ2-7,TGTGCCAGTAGTCCATTGGGGACTAGCGGGAGTTACGAGCAGTACTTC,CASSPLGTSGSYEQYF
TRBV5-1,16,TRBD2,NA,TRBJ2-1,TGCGCCAGCAGCTTGGGGCTAGCGGGAGGGAACAATGAGCAGTTCTTC,CASSLGLAGGNNEQFF
TRBV7-8,10,NA,NA,TRBJ2-7,TGTGCCAGCAGCGGCCACGAGCAGTACTTC,CASSGHEQYF
TRBV19,13,NA,NA,TRBJ1-2,TGTGCCAGTAGTGACAGAATTAACTATGGCTACACCTTC,CASSDRINYGYTF
TRBV6-5,14,NA,NA,TRBJ2-1,TGTGCCAGCAGCCGAGCCAGGGTAAACAATGAGCAGTTCTTC,CASSRARVNNEQFF
TRBV7-2,16,TRBD2,NA,TRBJ2-1,TGTGCCAGCAGCTCGCTCGCCACCGCGGGGGACAATGAGCAGTTCTTC,CASSSLATAGDNEQFF
TRBV15,15,TRBD1,NA,TRBJ2-7,TGTGCCACCAGCAGAGAGGACAGGGGGGCGCCCGAGCAGTACTTC,CATSREDRGAPEQYF
TRBV7-9,15,TRBD1,NA,TRBJ1-1,TGTGCCAGCAGCCCGCAACAGGGGGCAAGGACTGAAGCTTTCTTT,CASSPQQGARTEAFF
TRBV28,13,NA,NA,TRBJ1-2,TGTGCCAGCAGTTCGACTCAGGGTTATGGCTACACCTTC,CASSSTQGYGYTF